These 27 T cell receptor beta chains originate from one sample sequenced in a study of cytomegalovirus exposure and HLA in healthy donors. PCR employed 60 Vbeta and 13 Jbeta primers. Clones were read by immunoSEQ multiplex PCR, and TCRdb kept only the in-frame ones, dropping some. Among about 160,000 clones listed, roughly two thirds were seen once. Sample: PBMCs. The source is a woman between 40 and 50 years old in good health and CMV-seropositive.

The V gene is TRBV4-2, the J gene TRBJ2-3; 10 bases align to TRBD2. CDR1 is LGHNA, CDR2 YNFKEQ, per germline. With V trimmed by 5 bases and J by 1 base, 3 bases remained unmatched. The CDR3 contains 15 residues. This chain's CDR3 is CASSFGTSGTDTQYF. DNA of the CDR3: TGTGCCAGCAGCTTCGGGACTAGCGGCACAGATACGCAGTATTTT.

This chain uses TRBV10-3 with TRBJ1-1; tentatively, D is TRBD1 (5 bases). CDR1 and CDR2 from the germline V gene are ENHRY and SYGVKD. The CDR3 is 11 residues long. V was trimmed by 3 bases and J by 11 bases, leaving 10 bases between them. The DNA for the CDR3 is TGTGCCATCAGTGAAAATTCAGGGGCTTTCTTT. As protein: CAISENSGAFF.

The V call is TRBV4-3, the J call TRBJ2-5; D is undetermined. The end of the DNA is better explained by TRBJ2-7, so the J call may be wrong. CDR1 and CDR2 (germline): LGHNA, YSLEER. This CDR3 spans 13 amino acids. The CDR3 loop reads CASSQETRYEQYF. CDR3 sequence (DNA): TGCGCCAGCAGCCAAGAAACCCGCTACGAGCAGTACTTC.

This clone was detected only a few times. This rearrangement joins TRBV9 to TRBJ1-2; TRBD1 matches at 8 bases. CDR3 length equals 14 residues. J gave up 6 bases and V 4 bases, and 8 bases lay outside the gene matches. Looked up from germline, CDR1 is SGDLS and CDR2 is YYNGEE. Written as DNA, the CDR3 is TGTGCCAGCAGCCGTCTTTTGGACAGGGATGGCTACACCTTC. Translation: CASSRLLDRDGYTF.

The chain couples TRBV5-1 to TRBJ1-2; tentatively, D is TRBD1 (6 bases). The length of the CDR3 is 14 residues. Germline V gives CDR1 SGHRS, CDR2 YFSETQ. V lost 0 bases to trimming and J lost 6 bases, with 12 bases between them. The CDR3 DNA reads TGCGCCAGCAGCTTGGATCAGGGGTCGGATGGCTACACCTTC. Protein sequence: CASSLDQGSDGYTF. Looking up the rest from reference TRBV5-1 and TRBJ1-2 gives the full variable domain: KAGVTQTPRYLIKTRGQQVTLSCSPISGHRSVSWYQQTPGQGLQFLFEYFSETQRNKGNFPGRFSGRQFSNSRSEMNVSTLELGDSALYLCASSLDQGSDGYTFGSGTRLTVV.

CDR3 region: CASAGGSLGTNEQFF. The CDR3 DNA reads TGTGCCAGCGCAGGCGGGTCACTGGGAACCAATGAGCAGTTCTTC. The rearrangement joins TRBV19 to TRBJ2-1, with D tentatively TRBD2 (5 bases). The germline V gene has CDR1 LNHDA and CDR2 SQIVND (reference sequence). This CDR3 contains 15 residues. Trimming stripped 9 bases from V and 6 bases from J, with 21 bases between.

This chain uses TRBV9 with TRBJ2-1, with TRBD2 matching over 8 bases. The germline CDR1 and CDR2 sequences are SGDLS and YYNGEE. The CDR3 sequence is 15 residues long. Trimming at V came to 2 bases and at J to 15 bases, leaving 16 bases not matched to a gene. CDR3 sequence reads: CASSVSSSGPGVGFF. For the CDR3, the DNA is TGTGCCAGCAGCGTTAGTTCTAGCGGGCCCGGCGTGGGGTTCTTC.

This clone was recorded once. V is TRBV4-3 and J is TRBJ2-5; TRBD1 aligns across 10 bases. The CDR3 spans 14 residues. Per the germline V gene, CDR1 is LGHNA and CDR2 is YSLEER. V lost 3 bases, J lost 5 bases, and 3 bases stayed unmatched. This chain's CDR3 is CASSQGQGRETQYF. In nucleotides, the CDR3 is TGCGCCAGCAGCCAGGGACAGGGGCGGGAGACCCAGTACTTC.

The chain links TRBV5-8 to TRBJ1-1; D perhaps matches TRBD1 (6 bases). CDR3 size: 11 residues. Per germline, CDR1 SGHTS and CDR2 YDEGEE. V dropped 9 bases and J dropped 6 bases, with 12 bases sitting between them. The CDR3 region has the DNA TGTGCCATCGAACAGGGCCCTGAAGCTTTCTTT. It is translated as CAIEQGPEAFF.

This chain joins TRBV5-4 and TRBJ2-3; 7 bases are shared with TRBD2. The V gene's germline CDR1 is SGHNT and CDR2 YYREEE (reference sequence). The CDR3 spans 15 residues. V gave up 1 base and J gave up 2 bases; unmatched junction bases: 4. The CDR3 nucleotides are TGTGCCAGCAGCTTGTACAGCGGGGTCACAGATACGCAGTATTTT. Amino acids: CASSLYSGVTDTQYF.

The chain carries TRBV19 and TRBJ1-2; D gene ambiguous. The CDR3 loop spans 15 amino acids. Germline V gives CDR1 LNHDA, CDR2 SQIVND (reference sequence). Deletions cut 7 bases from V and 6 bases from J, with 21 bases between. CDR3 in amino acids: CASTWFRGEGDGYTF. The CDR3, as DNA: TGTGCCAGTACTTGGTTTCGGGGAGAAGGAGATGGCTACACCTTC.

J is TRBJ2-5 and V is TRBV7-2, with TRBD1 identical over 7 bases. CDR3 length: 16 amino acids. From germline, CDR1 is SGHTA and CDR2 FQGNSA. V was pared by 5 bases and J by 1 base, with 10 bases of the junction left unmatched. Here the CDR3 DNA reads TGTGCCAGCAGCCCCATAGGGGGCCCTATCCAAGAGACCCAGTACTTC. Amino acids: CASSPIGGPIQETQYF.

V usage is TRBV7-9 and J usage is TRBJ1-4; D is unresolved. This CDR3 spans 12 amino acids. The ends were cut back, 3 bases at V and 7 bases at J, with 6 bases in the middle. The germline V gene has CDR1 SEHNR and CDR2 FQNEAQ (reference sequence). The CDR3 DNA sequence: TGTGCCAGCAGCTTCCTTCCTGAAAAACTGTTTTTT. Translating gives CASSFLPEKLFF. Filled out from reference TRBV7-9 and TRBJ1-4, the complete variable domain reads DTGVSQNPRHKITKRGQNVTFRCDPISEHNRLYWYRQTLGQGPEFLTYFQNEAQLEKSRLLSDRFSAERPKGSFSTLEIQRTEQGDSAMYLCASSFLPEKLFFGSGTQLSVL.

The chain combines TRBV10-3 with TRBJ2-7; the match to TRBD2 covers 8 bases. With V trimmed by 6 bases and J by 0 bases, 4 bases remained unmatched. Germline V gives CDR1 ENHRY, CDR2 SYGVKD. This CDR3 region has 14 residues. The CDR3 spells CAIRLSGNSYEQYF. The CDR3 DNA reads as TGTGCCATCAGGCTTAGCGGGAACTCCTACGAGCAGTACTTC.

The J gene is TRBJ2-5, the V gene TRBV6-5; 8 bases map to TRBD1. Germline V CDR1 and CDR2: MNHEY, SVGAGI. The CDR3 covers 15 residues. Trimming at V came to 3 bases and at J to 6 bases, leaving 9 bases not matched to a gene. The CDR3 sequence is CASSYGVRGRQTQYF. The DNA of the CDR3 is TGTGCCAGCAGTTATGGGGTCAGGGGGCGACAGACCCAGTACTTC.

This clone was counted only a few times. CDR3 sequence reads: CASSVVGGRYEQYF. The CDR3 DNA is TGTGCCAGCAGCGTAGTCGGGGGGAGGTACGAGCAGTACTTC. The rearrangement joins TRBV11-2 to TRBJ2-7; 7 bases are shared with TRBD2. The length of the CDR3 is 14 residues. Per germline, CDR1 SGHAT and CDR2 FQNNGV. V lost 5 bases and J lost 4; bases outside the gene matches: 8.

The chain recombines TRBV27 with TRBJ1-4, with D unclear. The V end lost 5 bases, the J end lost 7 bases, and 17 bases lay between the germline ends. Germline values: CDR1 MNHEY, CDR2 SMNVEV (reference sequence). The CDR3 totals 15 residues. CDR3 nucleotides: TGTGCCAGCAGTCAAACTGGGAACCGGGGTGAAAAACTGTTTTTT. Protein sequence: CASSQTGNRGEKLFF.

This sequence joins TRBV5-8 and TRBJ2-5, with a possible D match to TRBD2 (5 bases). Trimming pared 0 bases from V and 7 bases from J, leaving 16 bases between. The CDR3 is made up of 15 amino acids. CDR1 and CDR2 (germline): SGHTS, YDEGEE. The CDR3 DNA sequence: TGTGCCAGCAGCTTGGATGGGCGGACTTTGGCGACCCAGTACTTC. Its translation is CASSLDGRTLATQYF.

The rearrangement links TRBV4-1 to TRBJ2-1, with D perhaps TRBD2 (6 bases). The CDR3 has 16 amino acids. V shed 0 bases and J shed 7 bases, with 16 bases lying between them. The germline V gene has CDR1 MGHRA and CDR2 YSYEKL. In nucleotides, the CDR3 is TGCGCCAGCAGCCAAGAAAGGCTTTTGGAGGGTAATGAGCAGTTCTTC. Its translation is CASSQERLLEGNEQFF.

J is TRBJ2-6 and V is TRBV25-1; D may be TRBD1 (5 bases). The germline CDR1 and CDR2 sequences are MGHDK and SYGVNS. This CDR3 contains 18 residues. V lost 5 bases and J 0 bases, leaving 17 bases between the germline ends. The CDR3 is CASSHPQGPSSGANVLTF. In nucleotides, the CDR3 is TGTGCCAGCAGTCACCCCCAGGGTCCCAGCTCTGGGGCCAACGTCCTGACTTTC.

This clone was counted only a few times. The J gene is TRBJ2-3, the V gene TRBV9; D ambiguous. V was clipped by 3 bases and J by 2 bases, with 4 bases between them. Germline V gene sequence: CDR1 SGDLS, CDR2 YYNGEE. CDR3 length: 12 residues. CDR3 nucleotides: TGTGCCAGCAGCGAGCTCACAGATACGCAGTATTTT. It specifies CASSELTDTQYF.

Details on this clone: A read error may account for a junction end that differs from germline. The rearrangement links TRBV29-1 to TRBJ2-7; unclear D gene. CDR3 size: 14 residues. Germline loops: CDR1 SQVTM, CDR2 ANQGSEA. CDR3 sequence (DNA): TGCAGCGTTGAAGATTACGATGGTGGCACAGAGCTGTACTTC. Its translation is CSVEDYDGGTELYF.

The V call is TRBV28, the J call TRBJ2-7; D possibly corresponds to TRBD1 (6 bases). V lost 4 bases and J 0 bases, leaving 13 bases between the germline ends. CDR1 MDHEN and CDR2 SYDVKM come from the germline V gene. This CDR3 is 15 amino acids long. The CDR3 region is CASSSGTRGSYEQYF. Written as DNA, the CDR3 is TGTGCCAGCAGTTCCGGGACACGCGGCTCCTACGAGCAGTACTTC.

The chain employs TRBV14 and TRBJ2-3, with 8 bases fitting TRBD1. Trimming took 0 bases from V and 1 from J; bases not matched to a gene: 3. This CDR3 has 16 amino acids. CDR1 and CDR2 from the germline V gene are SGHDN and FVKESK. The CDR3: CASSQDAGGGTDTQYF. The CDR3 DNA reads TGTGCCAGCAGCCAAGATGCAGGGGGCGGCACAGATACGCAGTATTTT.

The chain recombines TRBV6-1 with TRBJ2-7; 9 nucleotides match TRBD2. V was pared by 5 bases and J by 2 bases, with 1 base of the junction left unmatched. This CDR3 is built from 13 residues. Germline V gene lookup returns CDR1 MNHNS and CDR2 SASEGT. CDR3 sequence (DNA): TGTGCCAGCAGTAGCGGGGGGCCCTACGAGCAGTACTTC. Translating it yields CASSSGGPYEQYF.

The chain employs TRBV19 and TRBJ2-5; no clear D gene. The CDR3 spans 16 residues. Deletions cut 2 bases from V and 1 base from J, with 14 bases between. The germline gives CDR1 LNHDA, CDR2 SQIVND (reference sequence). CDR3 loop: CASSILVPLIQETQYF. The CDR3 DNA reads TGTGCCAGTAGTATACTCGTCCCACTGATCCAAGAGACCCAGTACTTC.

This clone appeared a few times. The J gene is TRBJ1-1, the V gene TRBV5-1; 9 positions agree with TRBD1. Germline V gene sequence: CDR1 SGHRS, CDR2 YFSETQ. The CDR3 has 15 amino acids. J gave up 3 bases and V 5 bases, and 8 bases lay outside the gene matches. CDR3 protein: CASSLITGGYTEAFF. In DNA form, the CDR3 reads TGCGCCAGCAGTCTGATCACAGGGGGCTACACTGAAGCTTTCTTT.